This entry lists 32 T cell receptor beta chains sequenced from one sample in a study of vaccination and CD4 T cells after COVID-19. Sample treatment: roughly 11-day PBMC culture with coronavirus spike peptide pools or control peptides (ViraFEST assay). The Oncomine TCR Beta short-read assay was what sequenced the DNA obtained from cultured CD4+ T cells. TCRdb fed the PCR reads into MiXCR, producing one record per CDR3 protein. Of approximately 21,000 distinct CDR3 sequences in the sample, 26% were seen once. The antigens these receptors bind are not known. Sequenced sample: cultured CD4+ T cells from blood. The receptors originated from a human donor with COVID-19.

This clonotype was counted a few times. This CDR3 is CASSLTVGLVNGYTF. CDR3 nucleotide sequence: TGTGCCAGCAGCTTGACGGTGGGGCTGGTTAATGGCTACACCTTC. The chain joins TRBV5-6 to TRBJ1-2; D possibly corresponds to TRBD1 (5 bases). The V gene's germline CDR1 is SGHDT and CDR2 YYEEEE. The ends were cut back, 1 base at V and 6 bases at J, with 16 bases in the middle. The CDR3 spans 15 residues.

A single count supports this clonotype. V and J are TRBV7-2 and TRBJ1-4; TRBD1 matches at 10 bases. The germline V gene encodes CDR1 SGHTA and CDR2 FQGNSA. The CDR3 has 14 residues. The J segment lost 10 bases and the V segment lost 9 bases, leaving 11 bases of the junction unmatched. The CDR3 reads CASSRDRGDGKLFF. For the CDR3, the DNA is TGTGCCAGTTCCCGGGACAGGGGAGATGGAAAACTGTTTTTT.

The V gene is TRBV6-1, the J gene TRBJ1-2; D unclear. The CDR3 consists of 16 residues. Germline lookup yields CDR1 MNHNS and CDR2 SASEGT. V lost 2 bases to trimming and J lost 0 bases, with 13 bases between them. The CDR3 protein is CASSETGLRANYGYTF. Here the CDR3 DNA reads TGTGCCAGCAGTGAAACTGGACTCAGAGCTAACTATGGCTACACCTTC.

V is TRBV4-1 and J is TRBJ2-7, with 9 bases lining up with TRBD2. The CDR3 is 15 residues long. J lost 2 bases, V lost 3 bases, and 5 bases had no gene match. The germline CDR1 and CDR2 sequences are MGHRA and YSYEKL. CDR3 loop: CASSQGAGGTYEQYF. The CDR3 DNA follows: TGCGCCAGCAGCCAGGGAGCGGGGGGCACCTACGAGCAGTACTTC.

This clonotype was observed a few times. The chain is built from TRBV6-2 or TRBV6-3 and TRBJ1-2, with 9 bases matching TRBD1. This CDR3 region has 14 residues. The junction had 3 bases not matched to a gene; V was cut back by 0 bases and J by 7 bases. The germline CDR1 and CDR2 sequences are MNHEY and SVGEGT. CDR3 DNA sequence: TGTGCCAGCAGTTACTCGGGGGACAGGGTTGGCTACACCTTC. Translation: CASSYSGDRVGYTF.

The chain joins TRBV6-5 to TRBJ2-7; D unclear. The CDR3 covers 15 residues. Germline-derived CDR1 and CDR2 are MNHEY and SVGAGI. Trimming removed 4 bases from V and 2 bases from J, with 15 bases in between. The CDR3 loop reads CASSSPNDLPYEQYF. The CDR3, as DNA: TGTGCCAGCAGTTCCCCGAACGACCTCCCCTACGAGCAGTACTTC.

Regarding this clonotype: The junction differs from germline at one of its ends, possibly a read error. The chain carries TRBV6-1 and TRBJ2-1; TRBD2 matches 11 bases. Germline-derived CDR1 and CDR2 are MNHNS and SASEGT. The CDR3 runs to 17 residues. The CDR3 DNA reads TGTGCCAGCAGTACACGTTTTAGCGGGGGGGCCCTACGTGAGCAGTTCTTT. Protein: CASSTRFSGGALREQFF.

Only a few counts were recorded for this clonotype. For the CDR3, the DNA is TGTGCCAGCAGCTTGGCGGGATTACAGGGGGCGTTGAACACTGAAGCTTTCTTT. Its translation: CASSLAGLQGALNTEAFF. The chain couples TRBV5-4 to TRBJ1-1; 9 nucleotides match TRBD1. J was trimmed by 0 bases and V by 0 bases; bases with no gene match: 9. The CDR3 covers 18 residues. CDR1 SGHNT and CDR2 YYREEE come from the germline V gene (reference sequence).

The chain combines TRBV6-4 with TRBJ2-2; 14 nucleotides line up with TRBD2. V lost 6 bases and J lost 0; bases outside the gene matches: 12. CDR1 MRHNA and CDR2 SNTAGT come from the germline V gene. CDR3 length: 20 amino acids. CDR3 sequence (DNA): TGTGCCAGCAGAGACGGACTAGCGGGGGGTCAAACCGCGAACACCGGGGAGCTGTTTTTT. It specifies CASRDGLAGGQTANTGELFF.

This clonotype was counted a few times. The chain links TRBV19 to TRBJ2-2; TRBD2 agrees at 8 bases. J lost 5 bases, V lost 3 bases, and 5 bases had no gene match. Germline V lookup: CDR1 LNHDA, CDR2 SQIVND (reference sequence). The CDR3 consists of 15 residues. As DNA, the CDR3 is TGTGCCAGTAGTATGCATAGCGGGGCGACCGGGGAGCTGTTTTTT. Amino acid sequence: CASSMHSGATGELFF.

The V gene is TRBV18, the J gene TRBJ1-6; no clear D. The CDR3 contains 16 residues. Trimming removed 1 base at V and 9 bases at J, with 16 bases between. Germline-derived CDR1 and CDR2 are KGHSH and LQKENI. The CDR3, as DNA: TGTGCCAGCTCACCACGGGATCTCGGTAATATTTCACCCCTCCACTTT. Translating gives CASSPRDLGNISPLHF.

The chain is built from TRBV7-9 and TRBJ1-2; a weak D match, TRBD1 (6 bases). Germline V gene data show CDR1 as SEHNR and CDR2 as FQNEAQ (reference sequence). CDR3 length equals 14 residues. V was trimmed by 5 bases and J by 6 bases, leaving 16 bases between them. CDR3 region: CASSSPGTYNGYTF. CDR3 bases: TGTGCCAGCAGCAGTCCCGGGACATATAATGGCTACACCTTC.

The CDR3 here is CASTRLAAETQYF. CDR3 sequence (DNA): TGTGCCAGCACTAGACTAGCGGCAGAGACCCAGTACTTC. The genes are TRBV6-2 or TRBV6-3 and TRBJ2-5; 9 positions agree with TRBD2. From germline, CDR1 is MNHEY and CDR2 SVGEGT. The junction had 4 bases not matched to a gene; V was cut back by 7 bases and J by 4 bases. This CDR3 is 13 amino acids long.

This clonotype showed up just once. One end of the junction fails to match germline, which may point to a read error. J is TRBJ2-3 and V is TRBV12-5; possibly TRBD1 for D (6 bases). The CDR3 is made up of 15 amino acids. Looked up from germline, CDR1 is LGHNT and CDR2 is FRNRAP. CDR3: CASGSETVRTATQYF. CDR3 nucleotide sequence: TGTGCTAGTGGTTCAGAGACAGTGAGGACAGCTACGCAGTATTTT.

In this sample, this clonotype turned up a few times. The rearrangement uses TRBV2 and TRBJ1-1; 8 bases agree with TRBD1. Trimming cost V 5 bases and J 4 bases; bases outside gene matches: 3. CDR1 SNHLY and CDR2 FYNNEI come from the germline V gene. This CDR3 spans 13 amino acids. The CDR3, as DNA: TGTGCCAGCAGTAGGACAGGGAGCACTGAAGCTTTCTTT. Its translation is CASSRTGSTEAFF.

Only one count was recorded for this clonotype. The junction does not match germline at one end; this may be a read error. This chain connects TRBV5-8 to TRBJ1-1; 12 bases match TRBD1. The length of the CDR3 is 16 residues. Germline V gives CDR1 SGHTS, CDR2 YDEGEE. CDR3 sequence (DNA): TGTGCCAGCAACTTGGGGGACAGGGGGCTGGGGACTGAAGCTTTCTTT. Amino acids: CASNLGDRGLGTEAFF. The full variable domain, in which reference TRBV5-8 and TRBJ1-1 provide the parts outside the CDR3, is EAGVTQSPTHLIKTRGQQATLRCSPISGHTSVYWYQQALGLGLQFLLWYDEGEERNRGNFPPRFSGRQFPNYSSELNVNALELEDSALYLCASNLGDRGLGTEAFFGQGTRLTVV.

The J gene is TRBJ2-5, the V gene TRBV6-1; 10 bases are a match to TRBD2. The V segment lost 7 bases and the J segment 9 bases; nucleotides outside the gene matches: 14. Germline lookup yields CDR1 MNHNS and CDR2 SASEGT. The length of the CDR3 is 15 residues. CDR3 sequence: CASILTSGGAEAQYF. CDR3 DNA: TGTGCCAGCATCCTAACAAGCGGGGGGGCCGAGGCCCAGTACTTC.

This clonotype was seen just once. This chain uses TRBV4-2 with TRBJ1-6; D is undetermined. The germline V gene has CDR1 LGHNA and CDR2 YNFKEQ. Trimming removed 0 bases from V and 2 bases from J, with 8 bases in between. The length of the CDR3 is 16 residues. CDR3 sequence reads: CASSQDRVTYNSPLHF. The CDR3 DNA sequence: TGTGCCAGCAGCCAAGATAGGGTTACCTATAATTCACCCCTCCACTTT.

This clonotype was seen a few times. The chain recombines TRBV5-8 with TRBJ1-2, with D unresolved. Trimming took off 1 base at V and 4 bases at J, with 14 bases between the two ends. The germline gives CDR1 SGHTS, CDR2 YDEGEE. The CDR3 length is 15 residues. CDR3 loop: CASSLIGLGGYGYTF. The CDR3 nucleotides are TGTGCCAGCAGCTTGATAGGGCTAGGCGGCTATGGCTACACCTTC. Filled out from reference TRBV5-8 and TRBJ1-2, the complete variable domain reads EAGVTQSPTHLIKTRGQQATLRCSPISGHTSVYWYQQALGLGLQFLLWYDEGEERNRGNFPPRFSGRQFPNYSSELNVNALELEDSALYLCASSLIGLGGYGYTFGSGTRLTVV.

This clonotype was recorded a few times. The V call is TRBV7-2, the J call TRBJ1-5; weak D call: TRBD1 (6 bases). The CDR3 sequence is 14 residues long. Germline CDR1 is SGHTA and CDR2 is FQGNSA. The V gene lost 8 bases and the J gene lost 2 bases, with 13 bases spanning the gap. CDR3 residues: CASGHGGGNQPQHF. The CDR3 DNA is TGTGCCAGCGGGCACGGGGGCGGCAATCAGCCCCAGCATTTT.

The CDR3 nucleotides are TGTGCCAGCAGTTATGGTGGGCAGAGGCAGCCCCAGCATTTT. Amino acid sequence: CASSYGGQRQPQHF. The chain couples TRBV6-5 to TRBJ1-5; D gene unclear. Trimming stripped 3 bases from V and 7 bases from J, with 13 bases between. The CDR3 is made up of 14 amino acids. Germline loops: CDR1 MNHEY, CDR2 SVGAGI.

The genes are TRBV6-4 and TRBJ2-3; 14 nucleotides agree with TRBD2. Trimming took 0 bases from V and 4 from J; bases not matched to a gene: 0. The germline gives CDR1 MRHNA, CDR2 SNTAGT. This CDR3 has 16 residues. CDR3 nucleotide sequence: TGTGCCAGCAGTGACTCGACTAGCGGGGGGGCAGATACGCAGTATTTT. Residues: CASSDSTSGGADTQYF.

This clonotype appeared a few times. The J gene is TRBJ2-7, the V gene TRBV29-1, with D perhaps TRBD2 (5 bases). V lost 2 bases and J lost 0, with 11 bases in between. Looked up from germline, CDR1 is SQVTM and CDR2 is ANQGSEA. The CDR3 has 14 amino acids. The CDR3 DNA reads as TGCAGCGTTGAATTAGTAGGGAGCTCCTACGAGCAGTACTTC. This codes for CSVELVGSSYEQYF.

The chain uses TRBV5-1 and TRBJ2-1; D is ambiguous. Trimming shortened V by 1 base and J by 8 bases, and 4 bases separated the two germline ends. CDR1 SGHRS and CDR2 YFSETQ come from the germline V gene. The CDR3 has 11 amino acids. Here the CDR3 reads CASSLRDEQFF. The CDR3 nucleotides read TGCGCCAGCAGCTTGAGGGATGAGCAGTTCTTC. Drawing the rest from reference TRBV5-1 and TRBJ2-1, the complete variable domain is KAGVTQTPRYLIKTRGQQVTLSCSPISGHRSVSWYQQTPGQGLQFLFEYFSETQRNKGNFPGRFSGRQFSNSRSEMNVSTLELGDSALYLCASSLRDEQFFGPGTRLTVL.

This clonotype was found a few times. The V gene is TRBV5-1, the J gene TRBJ1-1; D unresolved. Germline CDR1 SGHRS, CDR2 YFSETQ. CDR3 length equals 13 residues. V was shortened by 4 bases and J by 1 base, with 8 bases between the two germline ends. The CDR3 DNA follows: TGCGCCAGCAGCAGGGAGCAGAACACTGAAGCTTTCTTT. It encodes CASSREQNTEAFF.

This clonotype is medium-sized within its sample. This chain uses TRBV20-1 with TRBJ1-5, with D unresolved. The V end lost 1 base, the J end lost 2 bases, and 9 bases lay between the germline ends. Germline-derived CDR1 and CDR2 are DFQATT and SNEGSKA (reference sequence). CDR3 size: 14 residues. CDR3 coding DNA: TGCAGTGCTAGAGGCCCGGCGGGCAATCAGCCCCAGCATTTT. Protein: CSARGPAGNQPQHF.

This clonotype was detected only a few times. For the CDR3, the DNA is TGTGCCAGCAGCTTAATCAGGGGTAGGGGCAATGAGCAGTTCTTC. Protein: CASSLIRGRGNEQFF. The V gene is TRBV7-8, the J gene TRBJ2-1, with D tentatively TRBD1 (6 bases). The V gene lost 2 bases and the J gene lost 6 bases, with 14 bases spanning the gap. Germline V gives CDR1 SGHVS, CDR2 FQNEAQ. The CDR3 covers 15 residues.

This chain uses TRBV4-3 with TRBJ1-1, with 9 bases identical to TRBD1. V lost 0 bases, J lost 10 bases, and 6 bases stayed unmatched. This CDR3 is built from 14 residues. CDR1 and CDR2 (germline): LGHNA, YSLEER. The CDR3 region is CASSQDLQGATAFF. DNA of the CDR3: TGCGCCAGCAGCCAAGACCTACAGGGGGCAACAGCTTTCTTT.

The gene calls are TRBV19 and TRBJ1-5; TRBD1 aligns across 11 bases. The J segment lost 5 bases and the V segment lost 4 bases, leaving 7 bases of the junction unmatched. The CDR3 has 16 residues. Looked up from germline, CDR1 is LNHDA and CDR2 is SQIVND (reference sequence). The CDR3 DNA is TGTGCCAGTAGTAAGGGGACAGGGGGGTCTCATCAGCCCCAGCATTTT. The encoded protein is CASSKGTGGSHQPQHF.

The chain links TRBV9 to TRBJ1-6; D possibly corresponds to TRBD1 (6 bases). The germline gives CDR1 SGDLS, CDR2 YYNGEE. The CDR3 sequence is 15 residues long. V lost 2 bases, J lost 13 bases, and 19 bases lay in between. The CDR3 coding sequence is TGTGCCAGCAGCGTGGAAGGGGGGGGCTTGGTCCCCCTCCACTTT. Encoded protein: CASSVEGGGLVPLHF.

The table lists this clonotype with a few counts. This chain joins TRBV6-2 or TRBV6-3 and TRBJ1-1; D uncertain. V was trimmed by 0 bases and J by 8 bases, leaving 16 bases between them. Germline-derived CDR1 and CDR2 are MNHEY and SVGEGT. CDR3 length equals 15 residues. CDR3 sequence: CASSYSRTLGGEAFF. The CDR3 DNA reads TGTGCCAGCAGTTACTCGAGAACCTTAGGCGGCGAAGCTTTCTTT.

The chain carries TRBV28 and TRBJ2-5; TRBD2 matches 7 bases. V lost 3 bases and J lost 0; bases outside the gene matches: 1. The length of the CDR3 is 14 residues. CDR1 MDHEN and CDR2 SYDVKM come from the germline V gene. CDR3 sequence reads: CASSFRGDQETQYF. The DNA of the CDR3 is TGTGCCAGCAGTTTTCGGGGGGACCAAGAGACCCAGTACTTC. The whole variable domain, filled in from reference TRBV28 and TRBJ2-5, reads DVKVTQSSRYLVKRTGEKVFLECVQDMDHENMFWYRQDPGLGLRLIYFSYDVKMKEKGDIPEGYSVSREKKERFSLILESASTNQTSMYLCASSFRGDQETQYFGPGTRLLVL.